The TCR beta chain described here comes from a study of shared clonotypes between healthy human individuals. Study-wide context: CD4 naive cells filled three plates per donor, CD4 memory three, CD8 naive two and CD8 memory one. Study-wide results and limits: Rarefaction analysis demonstrated incomplete sorted-subset sequencing notwithstanding large depth.

The CDR3 loop spans 18 amino acids. Germline-derived CDR1 and CDR2 are LGHNA and YSLEER. The ends were cut back, 1 base at V and 6 bases at J, with 22 bases in the middle. Only in-frame clones appear in the TCRdb table, and some are missing; sequencing was by immunoSEQ multiplex PCR. The table lists under 2.5 million clones, roughly 92% of them singletons, with approximately 0.41% in the top ten. Worth noting for this clone: Its target is not known.

The chain links TRBV4-3 to TRBJ1-5; no clear D. The sample was naive CD4+ T cells from PBMCs. Subset defined: CD45RA+ positively selected. This receptor was taken from a man between 18 and 35 years old in good health. Some clones in this sample may be carry-over from other donors' samples. The DNA of the CDR3 is TGCGCCAGCAGCCAAGCCTTCGGGTATAGCGACTTGAGTCAGCCCCAGCATTTT. Translating gives CASSQAFGYSDLSQPQHF.